This TCR beta chain stems from a study of blood T cell repertoires in COVID-19. At the level of the study: COVID-19 samples collected from the United States, Italy and Spain covered acute and convalescent phases. T cells, B-cell-depleted T cells, or PBMCs supplied cDNA or gDNA.

Per the original data handling: Estimated nucleated cell counts came from reference gene primer amplification. Here immunoSEQ multiplex PCR was the method, and the copy in TCRdb shows in-frame clones only, minus some. From that table come the V and J calls and clone size; the DNA was used to work out D and trimming. The sample contains hundreds of thousands of clones, 88% of which appear only once. V lost 4 bases to trimming and J lost 2 bases; unmatched junction nucleotides: 5. The CDR3 has 15 residues. CDR1 and CDR2 from the germline V gene are SGHTA and FQGNSA. The sequencing input was peripheral blood. This sequence was found in a woman aged 40 to 55 who had recovered from COVID-19. This sequence joins TRBV7-2 and TRBJ2-7; TRBD2 matches 10 bases. In DNA, the CDR3 is TGTGCCAGCAGCTCCAGGACTAGCGGCACCTACGAGCAGTACTTC. This sequence encodes CASSSRTSGTYEQYF.